This TCR beta chain was sequenced for a study of shared clonotypes between healthy human individuals. The germline V gene has CDR1 SNHLY and CDR2 FYNNEI. V lost 4 bases to trimming and J lost 8 bases; unmatched junction nucleotides: 8. The CDR3 length is 14 residues. TCRdb's table, derived via immunoSEQ multiplex PCR, lists solely in-frame clones and lacks some. The table includes about 2.4 million clones, 93% detected once. The sequenced material came from naive CD4+ T cells from PBMCs. Subset indicated: CD45RA+ positively selected. The chain recombines TRBV2 with TRBJ2-4, with 7 bases matching TRBD2. This clonotype originated in a man younger than 35 in good health. Some clones in this sample may be carry-over from other donors' samples. The CDR3 here is CASSGWEGRYIQYF. Here the CDR3 DNA reads TGTGCCAGCAGTGGCTGGGAGGGGAGGTACATTCAGTACTTC.